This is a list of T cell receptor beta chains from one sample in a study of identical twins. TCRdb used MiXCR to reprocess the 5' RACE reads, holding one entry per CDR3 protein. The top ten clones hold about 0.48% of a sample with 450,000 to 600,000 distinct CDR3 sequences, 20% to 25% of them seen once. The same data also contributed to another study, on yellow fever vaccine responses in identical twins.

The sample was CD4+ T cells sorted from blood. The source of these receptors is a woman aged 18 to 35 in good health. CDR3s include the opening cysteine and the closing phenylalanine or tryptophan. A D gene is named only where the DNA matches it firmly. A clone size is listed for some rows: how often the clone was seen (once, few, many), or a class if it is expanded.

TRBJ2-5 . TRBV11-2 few TGTGCCAGCAGCCAGGGCGGAGCGTATCAAGAGACCCAGTACTTC CASSQGGAYQETQYF
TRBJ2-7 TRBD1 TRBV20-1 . TGCAGTGCTACAGGGGGCTACGAGCAGTACTTC CSATGGYEQYF
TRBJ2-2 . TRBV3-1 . TGTGCCAGCAGCCAAGGCTTCGGCACCGGGGAGCTGTTTTTT CASSQGFGTGELFF
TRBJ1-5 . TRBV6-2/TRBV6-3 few TGTGCCAGCAGCCCACCGAGCGGCAATCAGCCCCAGCATTTT CASSPPSGNQPQHF
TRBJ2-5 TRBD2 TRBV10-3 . TGTGCCATCAGTGCTAGCGGGGGACAAGAGACCCAGTACTTC CAISASGGQETQYF
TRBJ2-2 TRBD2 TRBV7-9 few TGTGCCAGCAGCTCACCCAGCGGGAGTTTCACCGGGGAGCTGTTTTTT CASSSPSGSFTGELFF
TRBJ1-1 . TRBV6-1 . TGTGCCAGCAGCCCTCGGCGGGGGTACGGGGGTGCGTTCACTGAAGCTTTCTTT CASSPRRGYGGAFTEAFF
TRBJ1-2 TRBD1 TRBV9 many TGTGCCAGCAGCACACAGGGGCCCTATGGCTACACCTTC CASSTQGPYGYTF
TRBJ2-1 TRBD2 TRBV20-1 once TGCAGTGCTGCGCCGCCGGGACTAGCGGGTGAGCAGTTCTTC CSAAPPGLAGEQFF
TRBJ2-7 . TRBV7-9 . TGTGCCAGCAGCTTAGCAAGCTGGGGTTCCTACGAGCAGTACTTC CASSLASWGSYEQYF
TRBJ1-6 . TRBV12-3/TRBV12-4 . TGTGCCAGCAGTTTTTGGGGGGATAATTCACCCCTCCACTTT CASSFWGDNSPLHF
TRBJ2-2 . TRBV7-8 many TGTGCCAGCAGCCCGGACAGTAACACCGGGGAGCTGTTTTTT CASSPDSNTGELFF
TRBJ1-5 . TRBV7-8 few TGTGCCAGCAGCTTAGCCTCGGGGTCGGGCAATCAGCCCCAGCATTTT CASSLASGSGNQPQHF
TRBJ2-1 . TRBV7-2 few TGTGCCAGCAGACCCCCAGGCCGGAGGGAGCAGTTCTTC CASRPPGRREQFF
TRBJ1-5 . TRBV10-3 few TGTGCCATCAGTGAGTCTAGTAGCAATCAGCCCCAGCATTTT CAISESSSNQPQHF
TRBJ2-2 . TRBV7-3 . TGTGCCAGCAGCTTAACTCTATCACGGGGGAGGTTTAACACCGGGGAGCTGTTTTTT CASSLTLSRGRFNTGELFF
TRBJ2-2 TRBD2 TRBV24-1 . TGTGCCACCAGTGATTCTAGCGGGAGTCCGATCGCCGGGGAGCTGTTTTTT CATSDSSGSPIAGELFF
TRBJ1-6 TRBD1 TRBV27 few TGTGCCAGCAGCATCTGGATCTCCTCACGGGACAGGAGCAATTCACCCCTCCACTTT CASSIWISSRDRSNSPLHF
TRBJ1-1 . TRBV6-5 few TGTGCCAGCAGTTGGGGGACGGTGAACACTGAAGCTTTCTTT CASSWGTVNTEAFF
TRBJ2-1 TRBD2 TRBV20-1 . TGCAGTGCTCCCCTCCTAGCGGGAGGCTACAATGAGCAGTTCTTC CSAPLLAGGYNEQFF
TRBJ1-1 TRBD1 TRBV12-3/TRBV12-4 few TGTGCCAGCAGTTCTGACAGGGTCTCCCTTAGAGGCACTGAAGCTTTCTTT CASSSDRVSLRGTEAFF
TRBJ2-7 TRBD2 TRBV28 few TGTGCCAGCAGTCCCCTTAGGGGCGGGAGCCAGTACTTC CASSPLRGGSQYF
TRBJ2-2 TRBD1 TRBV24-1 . TGTGCCACCAGCACCCCTCGGACAGGGGTCACCGGGGAGCTGTTTTTT CATSTPRTGVTGELFF
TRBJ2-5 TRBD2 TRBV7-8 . TGTGCCAGCAGCCCGACCGGACTAGCGGGACAGTCCCAGTACTTC CASSPTGLAGQSQYF
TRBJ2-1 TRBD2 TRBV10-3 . TGTGCCATCAGTGGATGCCTAGCGGGAGTCACCCATTGTGAGCAGTTCTTC CAISGCLAGVTHCEQFF
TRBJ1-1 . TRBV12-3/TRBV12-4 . TGTGCCAGCAGTTTTTGGGGATATGAAGCTTTCTTT CASSFWGYEAFF
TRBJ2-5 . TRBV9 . TGTGCCAGCAGCCCTCGACAGTTTCAAGAGACCCAGTACTTC CASSPRQFQETQYF
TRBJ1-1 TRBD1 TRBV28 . TGTGCCAGCAGGGGATCGACAGGGTTGAGGAACACTGAAGCTTTCTTT CASRGSTGLRNTEAFF